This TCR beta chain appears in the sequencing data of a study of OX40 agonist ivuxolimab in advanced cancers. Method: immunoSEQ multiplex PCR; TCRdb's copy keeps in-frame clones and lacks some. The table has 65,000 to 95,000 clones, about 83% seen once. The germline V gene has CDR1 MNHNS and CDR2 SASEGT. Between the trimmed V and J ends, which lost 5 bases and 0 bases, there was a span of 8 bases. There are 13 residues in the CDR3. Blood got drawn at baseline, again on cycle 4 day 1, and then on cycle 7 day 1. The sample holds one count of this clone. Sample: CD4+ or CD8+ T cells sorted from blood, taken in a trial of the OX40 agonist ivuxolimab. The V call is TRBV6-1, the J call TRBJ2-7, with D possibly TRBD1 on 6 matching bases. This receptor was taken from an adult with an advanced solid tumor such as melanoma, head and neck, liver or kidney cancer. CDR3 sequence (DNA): TGTGCCAGCAGTACAGGGAGCTCCTACGAGCAGTACTTC. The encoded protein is CASSTGSSYEQYF.